The clone carrying this T cell receptor (beta chain) was counted many times. Its antigen remains unknown. These data come from a study of identical twins. Regarding the study as a whole: These conclusions were based on statistical analysis (cross-sectional, not following the same donors). Models came in too low on out-of-frame TCR alpha sharing in monozygotic twins. Insertions were reduced in abundant cord blood beta clonotypes but not in memory repertoires.

TCRdb re-called the 5' RACE reads through MiXCR, storing one row per CDR3 protein. The sample lists hundreds of thousands of distinct CDR3 sequences; around 6% were seen once. The donor group consisted entirely of healthy Caucasians. This CDR3 comprises 13 residues. The junction had 5 bases not matched to a gene; V was cut back by 8 bases and J by 5 bases. This TCR derives from a man between 18 and 35 years old in good health. Input material: naive T cells sorted from blood. The rearrangement uses TRBV12-3 or TRBV12-4 and TRBJ2-4, with 8 bases lining up with TRBD2. The CDR3 sequence is CASETSDENIQYF. In DNA form, the CDR3 reads TGTGCCAGCGAGACTAGCGACGAAAACATTCAGTACTTC.